This T cell receptor (beta chain) comes out of a study of blood T cells in healthy people across ages. The second PCR ran about 6 to 12 cycles with a sample-barcoded 5' primer and J-beta primers. Via MiXCR, TCRdb re-called the 5' RACE reads, giving one row per CDR3 protein. Seen here are roughly 1,500,000 distinct CDR3 sequences, approximately 42% observed once, and the top ten hold 7.9%. CDR3 length: 15 amino acids. Trimming pared 6 bases from V and 0 bases from J, leaving 12 bases between. Germline V gives CDR1 MDHEN, CDR2 SYDVKM. Sequencing was carried out using blood. The TCR comes from a woman in her late teens or twenties in good health. The chain combines TRBV28 with TRBJ2-4; no firm D call. As DNA, the CDR3 is TGTGCCAGCAGCCCCAGGAGCCTAGCCAAAAACATTCAGTACTTC. It codes for CASSPRSLAKNIQYF.